One and the same sample provided the 32 T cell receptor beta chains below, sequenced in a study of siplizumab effects on memory and regulatory T cells. Profiling relied on immunoSEQ multiplex PCR, and the TCRdb table lists in-frame clones only, not all of them. Of about 100,000 clones in the sample, 80% to 95% were seen once. Sample: CD4+ T cells sorted from blood. These TCRs come from a human donor in good health.

This chain connects TRBV25-1 to TRBJ2-5, with no clear D. The CDR3 runs 11 residues. V lost 4 bases to trimming and J lost 5 bases, with 5 bases between them. Germline assignment: CDR1 MGHDK and CDR2 SYGVNS. The CDR3: CASSGRETQYF. The CDR3 DNA reads TGTGCCAGCAGTGGGCGTGAGACCCAGTACTTC. The variable domain in full, completed from reference TRBV25-1 and TRBJ2-5, reads EADIYQTPRYLVIGTGKKITLECSQTMGHDKMYWYQQDPGMELHLIHYSYGVNSTEKGDLSSESTVSRIRTEHFPLTLESARPSHTSQYLCASSGRETQYFGPGTRLLVL.

This chain joins TRBV7-3 and TRBJ2-3; 12 bases fit TRBD2. Germline CDR1 reads SGHTA; CDR2 reads FQGTGA. Trimming at V came to 4 bases and at J to 2 bases, leaving 7 bases not matched to a gene. This CDR3 spans 17 amino acids. The CDR3 reads CASSSTLAGGNTDTQYF. DNA of the CDR3: TGTGCCAGCAGCTCCACCCTAGCGGGGGGGAACACAGATACGCAGTATTTT. Looking up the rest from reference TRBV7-3 and TRBJ2-3 gives the full variable domain: GAGVSQTPSNKVTEKGKYVELRCDPISGHTALYWYRQSLGQGPEFLIYFQGTGAADDSGLPNDRFFAVRPEGSVSTLKIQRTERGDSAVYLCASSSTLAGGNTDTQYFGPGTRLTVL.

As to this clone: An end of the junction differs from the germline gene, which may be a read error. The chain carries TRBV2 and TRBJ2-5; TRBD2 agrees at 12 bases. The germline CDR1 and CDR2 sequences are SNHLY and FYNNEI. The CDR3 is 12 residues long. CDR3 protein: CASSESLAGGNF. For the CDR3, the DNA is TGTGCCAGCAGTGAAAGCCTAGCGGGGGGGAACTTC.

The chain uses TRBV9 and TRBJ2-5, with TRBD2 as a possible D gene (5 bases). Germline assignment: CDR1 SGDLS and CDR2 YYNGEE. CDR3 length equals 15 residues. V gave up 0 bases and J gave up 2 bases, with 11 bases separating them. CDR3 sequence (DNA): TGTGCCAGCAGCGTAGAGACGGGAAATCAAGAGACCCAGTACTTC. Encoded protein: CASSVETGNQETQYF. Together with reference TRBV9 and TRBJ2-5, the CDR3 gives the full variable domain: DSGVTQTPKHLITATGQRVTLRCSPRSGDLSVYWYQQSLDQGLQFLIQYYNGEERAKGNILERFSAQQFPDLHSELNLSSLELGDSALYFCASSVETGNQETQYFGPGTRLLVL.

This chain uses TRBV4-3 with TRBJ1-3, with D hard to call. Trimming cost V 0 bases and J 0 bases, with 12 bases left between them. CDR3 length: 17 amino acids. Germline-derived CDR1 and CDR2 are LGHNA and YSLEER. Here the CDR3 DNA reads TGCGCCAGCAGCCAAGATATTCCGGCCAACTCTGGAAACACCATATATTTT. It is translated as CASSQDIPANSGNTIYF.

The chain recombines TRBV9 with TRBJ2-1, with 11 bases lining up with TRBD2. This CDR3 spans 15 amino acids. V gave up 1 base and J gave up 7 bases; unmatched junction bases: 4. CDR1 is SGDLS and CDR2 is YYNGEE in the germline V gene. DNA for the CDR3: TGTGCCAGCAGCGTATCACTAGCGGGGGCAAATGAGCAGTTCTTC. As protein: CASSVSLAGANEQFF. Complete variable domain (other parts from reference TRBV9 and TRBJ2-1): DSGVTQTPKHLITATGQRVTLRCSPRSGDLSVYWYQQSLDQGLQFLIQYYNGEERAKGNILERFSAQQFPDLHSELNLSSLELGDSALYFCASSVSLAGANEQFFGPGTRLTVL.

CDR3 residues: CASSHGQGSSYEQYF. CDR3 nucleotides: TGTGCCAGCAGCCACGGACAGGGGAGCTCCTACGAGCAGTACTTC. The chain couples TRBV6-6 to TRBJ2-7; 9 nucleotides align to TRBD1. From germline, CDR1 is MNHNY and CDR2 SVGAGI (reference sequence). V gave up 6 bases and J gave up 0 bases; unmatched junction bases: 6. The CDR3 consists of 15 residues.

V and J are TRBV11-1 and TRBJ2-1; TRBD1 might be the D (6 bases). Trimming removed 3 bases at V and 0 bases at J, with 9 bases between. The CDR3 is 15 amino acids. Germline values: CDR1 SGHAT, CDR2 FQDESV (reference sequence). The CDR3 reads CASSLIGGSYNEQFF. CDR3 in DNA: TGTGCCAGCAGCTTGATAGGGGGCTCCTACAATGAGCAGTTCTTC. Full variable domain (outside the CDR3, taken from reference TRBV11-1 and TRBJ2-1): EAEVAQSPRYKITEKSQAVAFWCDPISGHATLYWYRQILGQGPELLVQFQDESVVDDSQLPKDRFSAERLKGVDSTLKIQPAELGDSAMYLCASSLIGGSYNEQFFGPGTRLTVL.

This chain uses TRBV7-7 with TRBJ2-7; 7 positions agree with TRBD1. The CDR3 runs 13 residues. CDR1 is SSHAT, CDR2 FNYEAQ, per germline (reference sequence). V was pared by 4 bases and J by 3 bases, with 3 bases of the junction left unmatched. CDR3 nucleotide sequence: TGTGCCAGCAGCTACGACAGGGACTACGAGCAGTACTTC. Amino acids: CASSYDRDYEQYF.

This chain links TRBV7-9 with TRBJ2-7; D perhaps matches TRBD2 (6 bases). Germline V gene sequence: CDR1 SEHNR, CDR2 FQNEAQ (reference sequence). This CDR3 comprises 17 residues. Trimming left V 5 bases short and J 2 bases short, with 22 bases between. The CDR3 is CASSPPVFGGATYEQYF. CDR3 DNA: TGTGCCAGCAGCCCCCCCGTGTTCGGGGGAGCCACCTACGAGCAGTACTTC.

V gene TRBV27 combines with J gene TRBJ2-5, with TRBD1 matching 11 bases. CDR3 size: 15 residues. Trimming cost V 6 bases and J 2 bases; bases outside gene matches: 5. Germline V lookup: CDR1 MNHEY, CDR2 SMNVEV (reference sequence). For the CDR3, the DNA is TGTGCCAGCAGATCGGGACAGGGGGGGCAAGAGACCCAGTACTTC. This sequence encodes CASRSGQGGQETQYF.

The rearrangement uses TRBV28 and TRBJ2-1, with 11 bases aligning to TRBD2. The length of the CDR3 is 17 residues. Per germline, CDR1 MDHEN and CDR2 SYDVKM. V lost 4 bases and J lost 8; bases outside the gene matches: 13. In DNA, the CDR3 is TGTGCCAGCAGTTCGGTTAGCGGGGGGGCGAAGCTCCATGAGCAGTTCTTC. Residues: CASSSVSGGAKLHEQFF. Full variable domain (missing parts from reference TRBV28 and TRBJ2-1): DVKVTQSSRYLVKRTGEKVFLECVQDMDHENMFWYRQDPGLGLRLIYFSYDVKMKEKGDIPEGYSVSREKKERFSLILESASTNQTSMYLCASSSVSGGAKLHEQFFGPGTRLTVL.

The chain recombines TRBV9 with TRBJ1-6; no firm D call. The CDR3 runs to 16 residues. V lost 4 bases, J lost 6 bases, and 17 bases lay in between. Germline assignment: CDR1 SGDLS and CDR2 YYNGEE. CDR3 bases: TGTGCCAGCAGCATCCAGAGTAGTTCGGGTAATTCACCCCTCCACTTT. It encodes CASSIQSSSGNSPLHF.

The V gene is TRBV19, the J gene TRBJ2-1, with D maybe TRBD2 (6 bases). Germline CDR1 is LNHDA and CDR2 is SQIVND (reference sequence). This CDR3 is 15 amino acids long. V lost 6 bases and J 3 bases, leaving 15 bases between the germline ends. CDR3 sequence: CASRRTNEVYNEQFF. CDR3 DNA: TGTGCCAGTAGGAGGACTAACGAAGTCTACAATGAGCAGTTCTTC.

The chain carries TRBV30 and TRBJ2-7, with D hard to call. Germline CDR1 and CDR2: GTSNPN and SVGIG (reference sequence). The length of the CDR3 is 16 residues. V dropped 0 bases and J dropped 4 bases, with 19 bases sitting between them. The CDR3 DNA reads as TGTGCCTGGAGTGTATCTGCGGCAGGCCTCGGGTACGAGCAGTACTTC. The encoded protein is CAWSVSAAGLGYEQYF.

The gene calls are TRBV19 and TRBJ1-5, with TRBD1 matching over 9 bases. CDR3 length: 16 residues. V was clipped by 4 bases and J by 1 base; unmatched bases: 5. Germline loops: CDR1 LNHDA, CDR2 SQIVND (reference sequence). The CDR3 nucleotides are TGTGCCAGTAGTACTCGGGACAGGGTCAGCAATCAGCCCCAGCATTTT. Its protein product is CASSTRDRVSNQPQHF.

The chain couples TRBV10-1 to TRBJ1-4; D is undetermined. This CDR3 is built from 13 residues. Germline V gene sequence: CDR1 WNHNN, CDR2 SYGVQD (reference sequence). Trimming took off 9 bases at V and 3 bases at J, with 11 bases between the two ends. Here the CDR3 reads CARSPTANEKLFF. CDR3 in DNA: TGCGCCAGGTCCCCGACGGCTAATGAAAAACTGTTTTTT.

CDR3 in DNA: TGCGCCAGCAGCTGGGGCACCCCGAACACCGGGGAGCTGTTTTTT. Protein sequence: CASSWGTPNTGELFF. V and J are TRBV5-1 and TRBJ2-2; D might be TRBD1 (5 bases). The CDR3 has 15 residues. V lost 3 bases and J lost 0, with 9 bases in between. Germline CDR1 SGHRS, CDR2 YFSETQ.

The rearrangement uses TRBV28 and TRBJ1-5; a weak D match, TRBD1 (6 bases). The CDR3 has 14 residues. The V gene's germline CDR1 is MDHEN and CDR2 SYDVKM. Trimming took 5 bases from V and 2 from J, leaving 10 bases between them. The CDR3 region is CASSPRTGNQPQHF. The CDR3, as DNA: TGTGCCAGCAGTCCCCGGACAGGCAATCAGCCCCAGCATTTT.

This chain connects TRBV5-1 to TRBJ1-1; TRBD1 matches at 8 bases. V shed 4 bases and J 1 base; nucleotides not matched to a gene: 6. Germline lookup yields CDR1 SGHRS and CDR2 YFSETQ. The CDR3 totals 15 residues. The CDR3 bases are TGCGCCAGCAGCCCCACGGGACAGGCGAACACTGAAGCTTTCTTT. Translating it yields CASSPTGQANTEAFF.

The V and J genes are TRBV27 and TRBJ2-4; the D gene is possibly TRBD1 (5 bases). Per the germline V gene, CDR1 is MNHEY and CDR2 is SMNVEV (reference sequence). The V end was cut by 3 bases, the J end by 0 bases, with 15 bases between. This CDR3 is 17 amino acids long. CDR3 residues: CASSFKGQVLAKNIQYF. The DNA for the CDR3 is TGTGCCAGCAGTTTCAAGGGGCAGGTGCTAGCCAAAAACATTCAGTACTTC.

The rearrangement links TRBV5-6 to TRBJ2-3; D is uncertain. CDR3 length: 16 residues. The V and J ends lost 0 bases and 2 bases respectively, with 13 bases between them. Germline values: CDR1 SGHDT, CDR2 YYEEEE. The CDR3 DNA is TGTGCCAGCAGCTTGGCCTCGCTAAGGCCCACAGATACGCAGTATTTT. This codes for CASSLASLRPTDTQYF.

The V and J genes are TRBV7-2 and TRBJ1-3; weak D call: TRBD1 (5 bases). V was trimmed by 6 bases and J by 4 bases, leaving 22 bases between them. This CDR3 contains 17 residues. In germline, CDR1 is SGHTA, CDR2 FQGNSA. The DNA of the CDR3 is TGTGCCAGCAGTTCACAGACGGGGACCTGGGCGGGAAACACCATATATTTT. Its translation: CASSSQTGTWAGNTIYF. The full variable domain, completed using reference TRBV7-2 and TRBJ1-3, is GAGVSQSPSNKVTEKGKDVELRCDPISGHTALYWYRQSLGQGLEFLIYFQGNSAPDKSGLPSDRFSAERTGGSVSTLTIQRTQQEDSAVYLCASSSQTGTWAGNTIYFGEGSWLTVV.

The V and J genes are TRBV10-2 and TRBJ1-1; no firm D call. The CDR3 consists of 14 residues. CDR1 and CDR2 from the germline V gene are WSHSY and SAAADI. The germline V and J ends were trimmed by 2 bases and 5 bases, with 12 bases remaining between them. The CDR3 reads CASSEAGGRTEAFF. The DNA of the CDR3 is TGCGCCAGCAGTGAGGCAGGAGGGAGGACTGAAGCTTTCTTT.

V usage is TRBV5-1 and J usage is TRBJ1-4, with D maybe TRBD1 (5 bases). This CDR3 is built from 16 residues. Per the germline V gene, CDR1 is SGHRS and CDR2 is YFSETQ. Between the trimmed V and J ends, which lost 5 bases and 7 bases, there was a span of 21 bases. The CDR3 region is CASRGLAGGGTEKLFF. As DNA, the CDR3 is TGCGCCAGCAGGGGATTGGCTGGTGGTGGGACTGAAAAACTGTTTTTT.

This sequence joins TRBV7-2 and TRBJ2-1; 8 bases fit TRBD1. Germline trimming cut 7 bases from V and 9 bases from J; bases unmatched to any gene: 11. CDR3 length: 14 amino acids. Germline CDR1 and CDR2: SGHTA and FQGNSA. CDR3 bases: TGTGCCAGCAAGGGGACAGGTGGAATTGGTGAGCAGTTCTTC. It specifies CASKGTGGIGEQFF.

The rearrangement uses TRBV7-2 and TRBJ2-5; 9 positions agree with TRBD1. The CDR3 has 15 residues. J lost 4 bases, V lost 4 bases, and 7 bases had no gene match. CDR1 is SGHTA, CDR2 FQGNSA, per germline. CDR3 coding DNA: TGTGCCAGCAGCTCGCTGACAGGGGGAAGAGAGACCCAGTACTTC. Its translation: CASSSLTGGRETQYF.

This clone appeared once. J is TRBJ2-1 and V is TRBV6-6; D uncertain. The CDR3 sequence is 14 residues long. CDR1 is MNHNY and CDR2 is SVGAGI in the germline V gene (reference sequence). The ends were cut back, 8 bases at V and 9 bases at J, with 20 bases in the middle. The CDR3 DNA follows: TGTGCCAGCCGCACCCCCGGCGTCAGTGGTGAGCAGTTCTTC. Its protein product is CASRTPGVSGEQFF.

This chain links TRBV7-2 with TRBJ1-2; D possibly corresponds to TRBD1 (5 bases). V was pared by 6 bases and J by 2 bases, with 13 bases between. The CDR3 contains 14 residues. Looked up from germline, CDR1 is SGHTA and CDR2 is FQGNSA. CDR3 sequence reads: CASSSRGANYGYTF. Here the CDR3 DNA reads TGTGCCAGCAGTTCCCGCGGGGCCAACTATGGCTACACCTTC.

The CDR3 here is CASTDRAGANVLTF. The CDR3 DNA reads as TGTGCCAGTACCGACAGGGCTGGGGCCAACGTCCTGACTTTC. The chain carries TRBV19 and TRBJ2-6, with 7 bases aligning to TRBD1. The CDR3 covers 14 residues. From germline, CDR1 is LNHDA and CDR2 SQIVND (reference sequence). With V trimmed by 7 bases and J by 2 bases, 2 bases remained unmatched.

This rearrangement joins TRBV7-9 to TRBJ2-3; D not certain. CDR1 is SEHNR, CDR2 FQNEAQ, per germline (reference sequence). The CDR3 has 12 amino acids. The V end was cut by 4 bases, the J end by 4 bases, with 6 bases between. In DNA, the CDR3 is TGTGCCAGCAGCTGGTCCGCAGATACGCAGTATTTT. This translates into CASSWSADTQYF.

V and J are TRBV15 and TRBJ1-2; the D gene is possibly TRBD1 (5 bases). Trimming took 1 base from V and 4 from J, leaving 13 bases between them. This CDR3 contains 15 residues. Germline V gene data show CDR1 as LNHNV and CDR2 as YYDKDF (reference sequence). DNA for the CDR3: TGTGCCACCAGCAGAGCCCAAGGGGCCCGCTATGGCTACACCTTC. It encodes CATSRAQGARYGYTF.